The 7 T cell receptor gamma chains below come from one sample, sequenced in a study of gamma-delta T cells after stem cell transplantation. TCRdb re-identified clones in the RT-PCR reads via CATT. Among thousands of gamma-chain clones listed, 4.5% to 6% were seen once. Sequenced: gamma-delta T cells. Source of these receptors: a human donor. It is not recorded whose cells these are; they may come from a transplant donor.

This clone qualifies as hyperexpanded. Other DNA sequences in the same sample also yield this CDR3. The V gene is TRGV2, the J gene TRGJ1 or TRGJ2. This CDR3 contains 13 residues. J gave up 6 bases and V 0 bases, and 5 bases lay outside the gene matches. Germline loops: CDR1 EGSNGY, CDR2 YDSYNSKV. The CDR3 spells CATWDGPGYKKLF. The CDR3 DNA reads TGTGCCACCTGGGACGGGCCGGGTTATAAGAAACTCTTT.

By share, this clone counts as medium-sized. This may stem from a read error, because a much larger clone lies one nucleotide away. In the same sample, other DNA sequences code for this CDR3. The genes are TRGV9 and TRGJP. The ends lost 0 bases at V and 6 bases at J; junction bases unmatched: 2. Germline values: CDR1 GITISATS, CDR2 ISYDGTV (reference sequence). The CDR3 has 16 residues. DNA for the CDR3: TGTGCCTTGTGGGAGGTGTTAGAGTTGGGCAAAAAAATCAAGGTATTT. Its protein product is CALWEVLELGKKIKVF.

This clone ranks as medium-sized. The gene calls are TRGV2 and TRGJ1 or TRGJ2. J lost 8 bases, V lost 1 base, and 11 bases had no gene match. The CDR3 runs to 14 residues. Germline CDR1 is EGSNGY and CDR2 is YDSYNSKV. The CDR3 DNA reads TGTGCCACCTGGGACGGTACGGTTTGGGATAAGAAACTCTTT. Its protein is CATWDGTVWDKKLF.

CDR3 in DNA: TGTGCCTTGTGGGAGTCCAGGGGGAGGAGGTATAAGAAACTCTTT. Protein sequence: CALWESRGRRYKKLF. V and J are TRGV9 and TRGJ1 or TRGJ2. Germline CDR1 GITISATS, CDR2 ISYDGTV (reference sequence). Germline trimming cut 3 bases from V and 7 bases from J; bases unmatched to any gene: 15. The CDR3 has 15 amino acids.

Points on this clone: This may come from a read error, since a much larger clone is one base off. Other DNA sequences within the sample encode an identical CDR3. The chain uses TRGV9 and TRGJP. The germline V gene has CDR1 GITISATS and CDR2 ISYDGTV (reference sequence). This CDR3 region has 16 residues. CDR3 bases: TGTGCCTTGTGGGAGCCCCAAGAGTTGGGCAAGAAAATCAAGGTATTT. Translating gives CALWEPQELGKKIKVF.

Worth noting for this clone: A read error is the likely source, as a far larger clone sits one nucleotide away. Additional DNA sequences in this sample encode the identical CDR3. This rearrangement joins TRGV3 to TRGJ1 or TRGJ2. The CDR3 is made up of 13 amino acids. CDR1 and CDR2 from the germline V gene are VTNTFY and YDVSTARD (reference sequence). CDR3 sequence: CATWDRRDYKKLF. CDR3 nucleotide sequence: TGTGCCACCTGGGACAGGCGAGATTATAAGAAGCTCTTT.

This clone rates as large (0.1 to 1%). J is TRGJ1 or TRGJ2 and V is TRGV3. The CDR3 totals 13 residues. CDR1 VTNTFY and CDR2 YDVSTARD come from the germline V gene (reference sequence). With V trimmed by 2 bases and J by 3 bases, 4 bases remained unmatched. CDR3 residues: CATWDNSYYKKLF. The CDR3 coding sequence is TGTGCCACCTGGGACAATTCTTATTATAAGAAACTCTTT.